The 9 T cell receptor beta chains presented below share a single source sample, sequenced in a study of CD8+ T cells in alopecia areata. Extracted RNA was reverse transcribed, and the resulting cDNA served as sequencing template. Produced via immunoSEQ multiplex PCR; TCRdb's table is partial and in-frame only. The sample comprises 190,000 or so clones, roughly 64% of which are singletons, and roughly 12% rests with the top ten. Regarding treatment: oral pan-JAK inhibitor, 5-10 mg twice daily. Sequencing used CD8+ T cells sorted from blood, obtained at week 24, from a patient treated with tofacitinib. These receptors all come from a human donor with alopecia areata.

The chain is built from TRBV19 and TRBJ2-5; TRBD1 agrees at 7 bases. Germline trimming cut 6 bases from V and 2 bases from J; bases unmatched to any gene: 12. Per germline, CDR1 LNHDA and CDR2 SQIVND (reference sequence). CDR3 length: 16 amino acids. This CDR3 is CASSTTDRAPQETQYF. CDR3 sequence (DNA): TGTGCCAGTAGCACCACAGACAGGGCCCCACAAGAGACCCAGTACTTC. Full variable domain (remainder filled in from reference TRBV19 and TRBJ2-5): DGGITQSPKYLFRKEGQNVTLSCEQNLNHDAMYWYRQDPGQGLRLIYYSQIVNDFQKGDIAEGYSVSREKKESFPLTVTSAQKNPTAFYLCASSTTDRAPQETQYFGPGTRLLVL.

In its sample, this clone is medium-sized. This chain joins TRBV10-3 and TRBJ2-7; 10 bases agree with TRBD2. CDR3 length equals 13 residues. V trimming: 7 bases; J trimming: 2 bases; junction bases outside the gene matches: 2. CDR1 ENHRY and CDR2 SYGVKD come from the germline V gene. The CDR3 bases are TGTGCCATCAAGCGGGGGGGACCCTACGAGCAGTACTTC. This codes for CAIKRGGPYEQYF.

This clone has only one observation. V is TRBV5-1 and J is TRBJ1-2; D is perhaps TRBD1 (5 bases). The CDR3 length is 17 residues. The V gene lost 4 bases and the J gene lost 3 bases, with 22 bases spanning the gap. Per germline, CDR1 SGHRS and CDR2 YFSETQ. The CDR3 DNA reads as TGCGCCAGCAGCGGGGCCATGGACACCCCAACATACTATGGCTACACCTTC. Translation: CASSGAMDTPTYYGYTF. Together with reference TRBV5-1 and TRBJ1-2, the CDR3 gives the full variable domain: KAGVTQTPRYLIKTRGQQVTLSCSPISGHRSVSWYQQTPGQGLQFLFEYFSETQRNKGNFPGRFSGRQFSNSRSEMNVSTLELGDSALYLCASSGAMDTPTYYGYTFGSGTRLTVV.

The V gene is TRBV13, the J gene TRBJ2-7; D possibly corresponds to TRBD2 (5 bases). The CDR3 extends over 14 amino acids. Germline V gene lookup returns CDR1 PRHDT and CDR2 FYEKMQ (reference sequence). V lost 6 bases to trimming and J lost 6 bases, with 18 bases between them. This CDR3 reads CASSLTGTASEQYF. The CDR3 nucleotides are TGTGCCAGCAGTTTAACGGGAACGGCGTCCGAGCAGTACTTC. Variable domain in full (rest from reference TRBV13 and TRBJ2-7): AAGVIQSPRHLIKEKRETATLKCYPIPRHDTVYWYQQGPGQDPQFLISFYEKMQSDKGSIPDRFSAQQFSDYHSELNMSSLELGDSALYFCASSLTGTASEQYFGPGTRLTVT.

The sample holds a few counts of this clone. This sequence joins TRBV15 and TRBJ2-7; 9 bases map to TRBD1. The germline V gene encodes CDR1 LNHNV and CDR2 YYDKDF (reference sequence). The V and J ends lost 3 bases and 3 bases, in that order; junction bases with no gene match: 6. This CDR3 is 15 amino acids long. CDR3 loop: CATSSPRDRDYEQYF. The CDR3, as DNA: TGTGCCACCAGCAGCCCCCGGGACAGGGACTACGAGCAGTACTTC. Filled out from reference TRBV15 and TRBJ2-7, the complete variable domain reads DAMVIQNPRYQVTQFGKPVTLSCSQTLNHNVMYWYQQKSSQAPKLLFHYYDKDFNNEADTPDNFQSRRPNTSFCFLDIRSPGLGDTAMYLCATSSPRDRDYEQYFGPGTRLTVT.

This clone occurred a few times. This chain connects TRBV29-1 to TRBJ2-1, with a tentative D call TRBD1 (7 bases). This CDR3 is built from 10 residues. CDR1 and CDR2 from the germline V gene are SQVTM and ANQGSEA. Deletions cut 6 bases from V and 8 bases from J, with 8 bases between. The CDR3 bases are TGCAGCGTCAGGGGGGATGAGCAGTTCTTC. This sequence encodes CSVRGDEQFF.

This clone was recorded a few times. The chain couples TRBV30 to TRBJ2-2; D is ambiguous. Trimming took off 2 bases at V and 7 bases at J, with 8 bases between the two ends. There are 12 residues in the CDR3. CDR1 GTSNPN and CDR2 SVGIG come from the germline V gene (reference sequence). CDR3 sequence: CAWSNDFGELFF. CDR3 coding DNA: TGTGCCTGGAGTAACGACTTCGGGGAGCTGTTTTTT.

This sequence joins TRBV30 and TRBJ1-1, with D hard to call. The CDR3 is made up of 13 amino acids. The V gene's germline CDR1 is GTSNPN and CDR2 SVGIG (reference sequence). Trimming removed 1 base from V and 4 bases from J, with 10 bases in between. Here the CDR3 reads CAWSGSYSTEAFF. CDR3 nucleotides: TGTGCCTGGAGTGGATCTTACAGCACTGAAGCTTTCTTT.

The chain uses TRBV6-4 and TRBJ2-1, with 13 positions matching TRBD2. Germline CDR1 reads MRHNA; CDR2 reads SNTAGT. The V and J ends lost 6 bases and 9 bases, in that order; junction bases with no gene match: 8. This CDR3 contains 15 residues. Written as DNA, the CDR3 is TGTGCCAGCAGCCGGACTAGCGGGGGTGAAAGTGAGCAGTTCTTC. Protein: CASSRTSGGESEQFF.